These T cell receptor beta chains were read from a single sample in a study of cytomegalovirus exposure and HLA in healthy donors. Generated by immunoSEQ multiplex PCR, the TCRdb table keeps only in-frame clones and is missing some. The sample lists about 120,000 clones; 65% to 90% were seen once. Sequencing input: PBMCs. These TCRs come from a woman aged 40 to 50 in good health and CMV-seronegative. Each CDR3 is given with its conserved first and last residue. D genes are given only for firm matches. The listing skips clone size in some rows; elsewhere it reads once, few, many or a size class.

J gene,clone size,D gene,V gene,CDR3 DNA,CDR3 protein
TRBJ1-4,-,TRBD1,TRBV6-1,TGTGCCAGCAGTGGGACAGGGCGTAATGAAAAACTGTTTTTT,CASSGTGRNEKLFF
TRBJ1-4,-,-,TRBV6-5,TGTGCCAGCAGTGACTGGGGCAGCCTTAATGAAAAACTGTTTTTT,CASSDWGSLNEKLFF
TRBJ2-7,-,TRBD2,TRBV5-1,TGCGCCAGCAGCCGTGTCCCCGGGACTAGCGGCTACGAGCAGTACTTC,CASSRVPGTSGYEQYF
TRBJ2-3,once,TRBD2,TRBV18,TGTGCCAGCTCACCCGGACTAGGAACAGATACGCAGTATTTT,CASSPGLGTDTQYF
TRBJ1-2,-,-,TRBV7-9,TGTTCCAGCAGCTTAGAACCCCCTACTCCGCCTGATATACTCTATGGCTACACCTTC,CSSSLEPPTPPDILYGYTF
TRBJ2-1,-,TRBD1,TRBV18,TGTGCCAGCTCACGACAGGGGGCGACCTACAATGAGCAGTTCTTC,CASSRQGATYNEQFF
TRBJ1-1,-,TRBD1,TRBV7-9,TGTGCCAGCAGCGCGAGGGACAGTTTAGGCCCTGAAGCTTTCTTT,CASSARDSLGPEAFF
TRBJ1-1,-,-,TRBV7-8,TGTGCCAGCAGCTTAACCAGGGTTACTGAAGCTTTCTTT,CASSLTRVTEAFF
TRBJ2-3,-,-,TRBV10-3,TGTGCCATCAGTGAGTCGGCCAGACAGTATTTT,CAISESARQYF
TRBJ1-1,-,TRBD1,TRBV5-6,TGTGCCAGCAGCCGTAAGACAGGGGTCGCGAACACTGAAGCTTTCTTT,CASSRKTGVANTEAFF
TRBJ2-1,-,TRBD2,TRBV4-2,TGTGCCAGCAGCCAAGAGACATCTAGCGGGGGGGCCATTGAGCAGTTCTTC,CASSQETSSGGAIEQFF
TRBJ1-6,-,TRBD1,TRBV2,TGTGCCAGCAGAGGTGGGACAGGGGGTTCACCCCTCCACTTT,CASRGGTGGSPLHF
TRBJ2-7,-,TRBD1,TRBV7-9,TGTGCCAGCAGCCCAGGACAGGGCGCCGTATACGAGCAGTACTTC,CASSPGQGAVYEQYF
TRBJ2-7,-,-,TRBV7-2,TGTGCCAGCAGCCCCAAGGCGGTTCCCTACGAGCAGTACTTC,CASSPKAVPYEQYF
TRBJ1-5,-,TRBD1,TRBV30,TGTGCCTACCAAGACAGGGGGCTTCAGCCCCAGCATTTT,CAYQDRGLQPQHF
TRBJ1-1,-,-,TRBV29-1,TGCAGCGCCCAGGGGCAGGGAAAGGCTGAAGCTTTCTTT,CSAQGQGKAEAFF
TRBJ2-3,-,TRBD2,TRBV5-4,TGTGCCAGCAGCTTTCCTAGCGGGGGAGCGATCGTCACAGATACGCAGTATTTT,CASSFPSGGAIVTDTQYF
TRBJ2-3,-,TRBD2,TRBV18,TGTGCCAGCTCACGGATAGCGGGGAACACAGATACGCAGTATTTT,CASSRIAGNTDTQYF
TRBJ1-1,-,TRBD1,TRBV5-8,TGTGCCAGCAGCTTGGCTCTTGGACAGGGGTTTCAAGCTTTCTTT,CASSLALGQGFQAFF
TRBJ2-7,-,-,TRBV27,TGTGCCAGCAGTTTGGGAGAGGAATACGAGCAGTACTTC,CASSLGEEYEQYF
TRBJ1-5,-,TRBD1,TRBV19,TGTGCCAGTAGTTTGACAGGGTCGGGTCAGCCCCAGCATTTT,CASSLTGSGQPQHF
TRBJ2-7,-,TRBD2,TRBV27,TGTGCCAGCAGTTTACCGGGGAGCGGGAACGAGCAGTACTTC,CASSLPGSGNEQYF